This TCR beta chain was identified in a study of T cells expressing NK-cell markers. Study-level information: The sequencing cohort of eight donors included seven HCMV-seropositive individuals and one seronegative individual.

Germline V CDR1 and CDR2: SGHTA, FQGNSA. There are 15 residues in the CDR3. Worth noting for this clonotype: Its cognate antigen is unknown.

Study outcomes and limitations: The dominant NKG2C+ clonotypes represented roughly 1.0-7.5% of CD8+ T cells in over 5 donors. The study did not resolve the HCMV specificity of expanded NKG2C+ T cell clones. Several of the donors also had these clonotypes leading their CD3+CD56-NKG2C+ fraction.

One entry per CDR3 protein, without DNA, is what TCRdb gives after re-calling the 5' RACE reads. In total, the table holds some 600,000 distinct CDR3 sequences. The rearrangement links TRBV7-2 to TRBJ2-3; the D call from TCRdb, TRBD2, cannot be confirmed without DNA. The receptor was derived from a man aged 18 to 29 in good health. Sequenced: blood T cells: a sorted CD56 or NKG2C T cell subset, CD4+ or CD8+ T cells, or bulk PBMC T cells (not recorded which). CDR3 loop: CASSLKRAPPDTQYF.